Listed here are 5 T cell receptor beta chains from one sample, sequenced in a study of T cells in Graves' hyperthyroidism and ophthalmopathy. Amplified TCR beta CDR3 regions came from RNA transcripts. In the first-round RT-PCR of the TCR CDR3, the HTBI primer set was used. TCRdb re-analysed the multiplex PCR reads in MiXCR, keeping a single row per CDR3 protein. The table has fewer than 400,000 distinct CDR3 sequences, about 14% seen once; the top ten hold approximately 27%. The specimen sequenced was blood. These receptors came from a man in his fifties with Graves' ophthalmopathy.

The rearrangement links TRBV20-1 to TRBJ2-1; 9 bases line up with TRBD1. The CDR3 is 13 amino acids. V lost 3 bases and J lost 9; bases outside the gene matches: 6. Germline V gene sequence: CDR1 DFQATT, CDR2 SNEGSKA (reference sequence). CDR3 DNA: TGCAGTGCTAGGGCCGGGACAGGGTTTGAGCAGTTCTTC. Residues: CSARAGTGFEQFF.

The chain employs TRBV24-1 and TRBJ2-5; the D gene is possibly TRBD2 (5 bases). Germline V gives CDR1 KGHDR, CDR2 SFDVKD. The CDR3 loop spans 13 amino acids. Between the trimmed V and J ends, which lost 3 bases and 2 bases, there was a span of 6 bases. This CDR3 reads CATSDPGQETQYF. Written as DNA, the CDR3 is TGTGCCACCAGTGATCCGGGACAAGAGACCCAGTACTTC.

This clonotype was recorded many times. The chain joins TRBV2 to TRBJ2-4; the match to TRBD1 covers 12 bases. CDR3 length equals 17 residues. Per germline, CDR1 SNHLY and CDR2 FYNNEI. The junction had 7 bases not matched to a gene; V was cut back by 7 bases and J by 0 bases. In nucleotides, the CDR3 is TGTGCCAGCAAACTACGGGGACAGGGGGCAGCCAAAAACATTCAGTACTTC. It yields the protein CASKLRGQGAAKNIQYF.

The sample holds many counts of this clonotype. The gene calls are TRBV27 and TRBJ2-1; 11 bases align to TRBD2. This CDR3 region has 19 residues. Germline values: CDR1 MNHEY, CDR2 SMNVEV (reference sequence). J lost 10 bases, V lost 0 bases, and 17 bases had no gene match. DNA for the CDR3: TGTGCCAGCAGTTTATCTTCCTTGGCGGCTAGCGGGAGGCCGCGCGAGCAGTTCTTC. This sequence encodes CASSLSSLAASGRPREQFF.

About this clonotype: At one end, the junction sequence differs from germline, possibly due to a read error. The V gene is TRBV7-7, the J gene TRBJ2-5; a possible D gene is TRBD2 (5 bases). This CDR3 spans 13 amino acids. Germline loops: CDR1 SSHAT, CDR2 FNYEAQ (reference sequence). The CDR3 protein is CASSYGLGKTQYF. CDR3 DNA sequence: TGTGCTAGCAGCTACGGACTCGGGAAGACCCAGTACTTC.